Reported below is one TCR beta chain. This table comes from immunoSEQ multiplex PCR, and its TCRdb copy is limited to in-frame clones, with some not included. The repertoire holds 65,000 to 90,000 clones, around 91% seen once, with approximately 5% in the top ten. These data come from a study of blood T cell repertoires in COVID-19. Across the study: Sources were T cells, B-cell-depleted T cells, or PBMCs; the material itself was cDNA or gDNA.

Germline values: CDR1 SGHTA, CDR2 FQGTGA. V gave up 3 bases and J gave up 2 bases, with 9 bases separating them. CDR3 length: 14 amino acids. Sequenced input: peripheral blood. This TCR was recovered from a human donor in a cohort sampled during active COVID-19. V is TRBV7-3 and J is TRBJ2-3; possible D gene TRBD1, 6 bases. CDR3 nucleotide sequence: TGTGCCAGCAGCTTTGAGGGACACACAGATACGCAGTATTTT. Translating gives CASSFEGHTDTQYF.